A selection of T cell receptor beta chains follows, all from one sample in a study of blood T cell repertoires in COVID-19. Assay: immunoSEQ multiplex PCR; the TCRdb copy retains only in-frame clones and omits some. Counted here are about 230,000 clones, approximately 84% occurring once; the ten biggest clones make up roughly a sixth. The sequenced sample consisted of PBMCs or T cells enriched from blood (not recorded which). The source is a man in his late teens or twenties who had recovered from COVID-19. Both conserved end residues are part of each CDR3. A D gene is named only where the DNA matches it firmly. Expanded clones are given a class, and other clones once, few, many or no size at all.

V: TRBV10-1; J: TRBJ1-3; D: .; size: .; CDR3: CASTEKKTPSSGNTIYF; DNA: TGCGCCAGCACAGAGAAAAAGACACCCAGCTCTGGAAACACCATATATTTT
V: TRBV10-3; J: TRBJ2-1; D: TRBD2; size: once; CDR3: CAISLAGGMNEQFF; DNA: TGTGCCATATCCTTAGCGGGAGGAATGAATGAGCAGTTCTTC
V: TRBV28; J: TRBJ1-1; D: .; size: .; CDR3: CATWPLNTEAFF; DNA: TGTGCCACATGGCCTCTCAACACTGAAGCTTTCTTT
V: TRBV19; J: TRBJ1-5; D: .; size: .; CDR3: CASSIAGYNQPQHF; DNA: TGTGCCAGTAGTATAGCAGGGTACAATCAGCCCCAGCATTTT
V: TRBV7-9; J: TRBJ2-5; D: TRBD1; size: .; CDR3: CASSLRVGTGGETQYF; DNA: TGTGCCAGCAGCTTAAGGGTCGGGACAGGGGGAGAGACCCAGTACTTC
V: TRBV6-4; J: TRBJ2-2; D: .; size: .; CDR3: CASSDSQDTGELFF; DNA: TGTGCCAGCAGTGACTCGCAGGACACCGGGGAGCTGTTTTTT
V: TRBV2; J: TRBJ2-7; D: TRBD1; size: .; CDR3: CASNRGQGSHEQYF; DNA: TGTGCCAGCAATAGGGGACAGGGTTCCCACGAGCAGTACTTC
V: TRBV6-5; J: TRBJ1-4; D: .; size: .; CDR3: CASSPRTRSEKLFF; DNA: TGTGCCAGCAGTCCCCGGACACGAAGTGAAAAACTGTTTTTT
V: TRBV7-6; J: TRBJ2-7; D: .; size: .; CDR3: CASSLTGEQYF; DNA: TGTGCCAGCAGCTTAACTGGCGAGCAGTACTTC
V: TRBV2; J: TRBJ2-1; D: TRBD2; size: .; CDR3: CASRPLGWASGGYEQFF; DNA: TGTGCCAGCAGACCACTCGGCTGGGCTAGCGGGGGCTATGAGCAGTTCTTC
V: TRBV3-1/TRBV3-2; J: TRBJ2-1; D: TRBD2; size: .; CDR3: CASSPPGLAGSGEQFF; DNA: TGTGCCAGCAGCCCGCCGGGACTAGCGGGATCTGGTGAGCAGTTCTTC
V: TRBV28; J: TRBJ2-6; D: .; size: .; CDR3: CASSFRRTGSGANVLTF; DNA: TGTGCCAGCAGTTTCCGCCGGACTGGTTCTGGGGCCAACGTCCTGACTTTC
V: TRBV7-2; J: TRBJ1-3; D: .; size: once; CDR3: CASSPNYDIYRGNTIYF; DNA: TGTGCCAGCAGCCCCAACTACGACATATACAGGGGAAACACCATATATTTT
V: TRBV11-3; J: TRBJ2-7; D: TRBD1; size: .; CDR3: CASSLGQGDYEQYF; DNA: TGTGCCAGCAGCTTAGGACAGGGGGATTACGAGCAGTACTTC
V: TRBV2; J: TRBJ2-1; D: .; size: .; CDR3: CASSELTPLSNEQFF; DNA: TGTGCCAGCAGTGAACTGACACCTCTCAGCAATGAGCAGTTCTTC
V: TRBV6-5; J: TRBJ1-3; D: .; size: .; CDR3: CASRGKGLLGTIYF; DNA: TGTGCCAGCCGAGGAAAGGGACTTCTGGGCACCATATATTTT
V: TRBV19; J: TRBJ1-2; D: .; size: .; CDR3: CASSNRRPYGYTF; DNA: TGTGCCAGTTCTAACAGGCGACCGTATGGCTACACCTTC
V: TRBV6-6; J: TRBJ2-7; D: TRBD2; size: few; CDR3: CASRGAAGVTYEQYF; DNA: TGTGCCAGCAGAGGCGCCGCGGGGGTTACCTACGAGCAGTACTTC
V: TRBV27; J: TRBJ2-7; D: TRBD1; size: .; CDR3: CASSLRQGREQYF; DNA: TGTGCCAGCAGTTTAAGACAGGGGCGGGAGCAGTACTTC
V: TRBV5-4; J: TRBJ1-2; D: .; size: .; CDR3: CASSFPGTGMGYGYTF; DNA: TGTGCCAGCAGCTTCCCGGGTACGGGGATGGGCTATGGCTACACCTTC
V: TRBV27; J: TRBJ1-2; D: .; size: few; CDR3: CASSSYGSAGGYTF; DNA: TGTGCCAGCAGTTCATATGGGTCGGCGGGTGGCTACACCTTC
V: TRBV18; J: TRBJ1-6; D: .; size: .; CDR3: CAKHAGGDSSPLHF; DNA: TGTGCCAAGCACGCGGGAGGGGATAGTTCACCCCTCCACTTT
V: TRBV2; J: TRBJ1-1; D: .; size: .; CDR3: CASNERHLNTEAFF; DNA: TGTGCCAGCAATGAGAGACACCTCAACACTGAAGCTTTCTTT
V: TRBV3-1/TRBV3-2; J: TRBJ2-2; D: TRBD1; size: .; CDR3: CASRSPGTGDTGELFF; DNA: TGTGCCAGCAGAAGCCCCGGGACAGGGGACACCGGGGAGCTGTTTTTT
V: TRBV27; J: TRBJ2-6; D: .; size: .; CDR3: CASSSDGTGANVLTF; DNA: TGTGCCAGCAGTTCCGACGGGACTGGGGCCAACGTCCTGACTTTC
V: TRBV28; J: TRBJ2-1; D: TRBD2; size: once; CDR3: CASSPGLLAGDNEQFF; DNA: TGTGCCAGCAGTCCCGGCCTCCTAGCGGGAGACAATGAGCAGTTCTTC
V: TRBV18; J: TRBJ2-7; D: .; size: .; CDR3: CASSPTAYEQYF; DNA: TGTGCCAGCTCACCAACGGCCTACGAGCAGTACTTC
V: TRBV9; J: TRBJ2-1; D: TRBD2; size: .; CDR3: CASSVGTSGRNEQFF; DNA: TGTGCCAGCAGCGTAGGGACTAGCGGGAGAAATGAGCAGTTCTTC
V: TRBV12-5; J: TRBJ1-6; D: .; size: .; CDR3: CASGLRGYNSPLHF; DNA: TGTGCTAGTGGCCTCCGGGGGTATAATTCACCCCTCCACTTT
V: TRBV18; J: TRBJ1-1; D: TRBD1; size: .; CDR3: CASSPRQGARQNTEAFF; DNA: TGTGCCAGCTCACCCAGACAGGGGGCAAGACAGAACACTGAAGCTTTCTTT
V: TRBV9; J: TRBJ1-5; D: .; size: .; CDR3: CASSPPSRGARYSNQPQHF; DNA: TGTGCCAGCAGCCCACCATCGCGGGGGGCCCGATATAGCAATCAGCCCCAGCATTTT
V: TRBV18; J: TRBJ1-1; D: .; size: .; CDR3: CASSPRGGGPNTEAFF; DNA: TGTGCCAGCTCACCACGGGGAGGAGGGCCGAACACTGAAGCTTTCTTT
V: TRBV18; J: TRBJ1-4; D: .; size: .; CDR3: CASSPATSNEKLFF; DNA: TGTGCCAGCTCACCTGCCACTTCCAATGAAAAACTGTTTTTT
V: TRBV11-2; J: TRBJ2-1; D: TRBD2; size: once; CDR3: CASSLERESPSYNEQFF; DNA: TGTGCCAGCAGCTTGGAGCGGGAGAGCCCTTCCTACAATGAGCAGTTCTTC
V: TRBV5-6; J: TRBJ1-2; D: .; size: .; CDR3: CASSKPEEGYTF; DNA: TGTGCCAGCAGCAAGCCCGAAGAGGGCTACACCTTC
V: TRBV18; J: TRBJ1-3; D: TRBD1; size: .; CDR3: CASSPRADRGGNTIYF; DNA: TGTGCCAGCTCACCAAGGGCCGACAGGGGAGGAAACACCATATATTTT
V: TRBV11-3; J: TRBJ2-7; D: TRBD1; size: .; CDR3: CASSTDRASYEQYF; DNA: TGTGCCAGCAGCACTGACAGGGCGTCCTACGAGCAGTACTTC
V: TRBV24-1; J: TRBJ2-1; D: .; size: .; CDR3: CATSDLSSRGQFF; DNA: TGTGCCACCAGTGATTTATCTAGCAGGGGGCAGTTCTTC
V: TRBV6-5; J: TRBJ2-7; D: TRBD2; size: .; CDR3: CASSQGLAFSEQYF; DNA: TGTGCCAGCAGTCAGGGACTAGCTTTCTCCGAGCAGTACTTC
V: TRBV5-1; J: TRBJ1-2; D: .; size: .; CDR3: CASSLAGSYGYTF; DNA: TGCGCCAGCAGCTTGGCTGGCTCTTATGGCTACACCTTC
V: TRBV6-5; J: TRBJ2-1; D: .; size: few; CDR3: CASIQLGSYNEQFF; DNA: TGTGCCAGCATCCAACTAGGTTCCTACAATGAGCAGTTCTTC
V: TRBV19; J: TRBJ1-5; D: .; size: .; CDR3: CASSTFKGEPQHF; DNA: TGTGCCAGTAGTACCTTCAAAGGAGAGCCCCAGCATTTT
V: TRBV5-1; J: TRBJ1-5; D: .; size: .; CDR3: CASSLGNNNQPQHF; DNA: TGCGCCAGCAGCTTGGGAAACAACAATCAGCCCCAGCATTTT
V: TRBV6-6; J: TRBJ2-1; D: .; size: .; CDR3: CASSYRDTSSYNEQFF; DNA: TGTGCCAGCAGTTACCGGGACACGAGCTCCTACAATGAGCAGTTCTTC
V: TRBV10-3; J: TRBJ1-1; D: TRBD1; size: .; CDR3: CAISESGEARGAPEAFF; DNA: TGTGCCATCAGTGAGTCGGGGGAGGCCAGGGGGGCCCCTGAAGCTTTCTTT
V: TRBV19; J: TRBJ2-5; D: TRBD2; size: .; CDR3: CASKRQGGETQYF; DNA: TGTGCCAGTAAGAGGCAGGGAGGGGAGACCCAGTACTTC
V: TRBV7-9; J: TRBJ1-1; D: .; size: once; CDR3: CASSFRVNTEAFF; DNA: TGTGCCAGCAGCTTTCGAGTGAACACTGAAGCTTTCTTT
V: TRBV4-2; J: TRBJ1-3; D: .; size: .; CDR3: CASSQIAGDSGNTIYF; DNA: TGTGCCAGCAGCCAAATTGCAGGGGACTCTGGAAACACCATATATTTT
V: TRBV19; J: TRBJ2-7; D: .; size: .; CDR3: CASSIVEGNEQYF; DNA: TGTGCCAGTAGTATTGTGGAGGGGAACGAGCAGTACTTC
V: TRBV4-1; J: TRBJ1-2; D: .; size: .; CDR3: CASSQAGETDYGYTF; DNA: TGCGCCAGCAGCCAAGCAGGGGAGACGGACTATGGCTACACCTTC
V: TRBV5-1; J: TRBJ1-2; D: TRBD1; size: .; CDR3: CASGQGNYGGYTF; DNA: TGCGCCAGCGGACAGGGTAATTATGGTGGCTACACCTTC
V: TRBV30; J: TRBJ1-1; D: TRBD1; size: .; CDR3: CAWRDQGADGAFF; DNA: TGTGCCTGGAGGGATCAGGGGGCGGATGGAGCTTTCTTT
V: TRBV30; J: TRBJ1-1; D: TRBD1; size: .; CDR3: CAWVKGANTEAFF; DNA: TGTGCCTGGGTCAAGGGGGCGAACACTGAAGCTTTCTTT
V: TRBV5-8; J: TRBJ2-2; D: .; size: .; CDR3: CASSFLRANGELFF; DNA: TGTGCCAGCAGCTTCTTGCGGGCCAATGGGGAGCTGTTTTTT
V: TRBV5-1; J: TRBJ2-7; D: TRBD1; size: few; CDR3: CASSRGTGDSEQYF; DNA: TGCGCCAGCAGCCGTGGGACAGGGGATTCCGAGCAGTACTTC